This T cell receptor (beta chain) was identified in a study of Ad26.COV2.S vaccination and SARS-CoV-2 variants. Study outcomes and limitations: Vaccine and placebo recipients had similar non-spike TCR breadth. Assessments of TCR breadth and depth may have underestimated the total T cell responses. Reportedly, after vaccination the spike-specific CD8+ and CD4+ T cell responses displayed substantial breadth.

A remark on this clone: Its antigen remains unknown.

TCRdb keeps only in-frame clones here, not all; method: immunoSEQ multiplex PCR. The sample has nearly 95,000 clones, approximately 81% seen once. This clonotype originated in a human donor who had recovered from COVID-19. Sequencing used peripheral blood, obtained after recovery from COVID-19.

CDR3 nucleotide sequence: TGTGCCAGCAGTGCTAAACAGGGTTCCTACAATGAGCAGTTCTTC. It translates to CASSAKQGSYNEQFF. The genes are TRBV6-4 and TRBJ2-1; a weak D match, TRBD1 (6 bases). The V gene's germline CDR1 is MRHNA and CDR2 SNTAGT. CDR3 length: 15 amino acids. V was pared by 4 bases and J by 1 base, with 11 bases between.